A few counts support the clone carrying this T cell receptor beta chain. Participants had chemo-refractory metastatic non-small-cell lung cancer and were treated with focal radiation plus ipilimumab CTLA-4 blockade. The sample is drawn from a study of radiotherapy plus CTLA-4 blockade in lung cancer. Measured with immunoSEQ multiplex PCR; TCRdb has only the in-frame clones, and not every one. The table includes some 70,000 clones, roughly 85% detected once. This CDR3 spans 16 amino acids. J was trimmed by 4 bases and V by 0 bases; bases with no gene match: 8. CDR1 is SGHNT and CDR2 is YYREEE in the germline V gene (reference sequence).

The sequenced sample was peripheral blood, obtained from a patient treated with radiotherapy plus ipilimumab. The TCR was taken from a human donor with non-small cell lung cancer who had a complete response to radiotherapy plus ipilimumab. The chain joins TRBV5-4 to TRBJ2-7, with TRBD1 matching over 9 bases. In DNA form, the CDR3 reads TGTGCCAGCAGCTTGGGGGAGGGACAGGGTATTTACGAGCAGTACTTC. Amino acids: CASSLGEGQGIYEQYF.